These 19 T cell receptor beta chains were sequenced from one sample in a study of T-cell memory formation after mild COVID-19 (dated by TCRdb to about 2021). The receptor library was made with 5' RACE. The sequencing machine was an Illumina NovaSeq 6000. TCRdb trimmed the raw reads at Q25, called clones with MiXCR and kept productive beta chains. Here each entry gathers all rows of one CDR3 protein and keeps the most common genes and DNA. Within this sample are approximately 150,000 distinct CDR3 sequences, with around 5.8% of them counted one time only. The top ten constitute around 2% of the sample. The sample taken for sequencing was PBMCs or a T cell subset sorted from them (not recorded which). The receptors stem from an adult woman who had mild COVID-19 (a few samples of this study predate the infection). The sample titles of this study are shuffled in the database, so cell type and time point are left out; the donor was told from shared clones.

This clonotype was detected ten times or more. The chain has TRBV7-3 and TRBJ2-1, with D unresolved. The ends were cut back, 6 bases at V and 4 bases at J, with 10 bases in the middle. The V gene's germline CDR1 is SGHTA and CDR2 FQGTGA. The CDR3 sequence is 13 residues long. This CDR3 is CASRAQEYNEQFF. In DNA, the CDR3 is TGTGCCAGCAGGGCTCAGGAATACAATGAGCAGTTCTTC.

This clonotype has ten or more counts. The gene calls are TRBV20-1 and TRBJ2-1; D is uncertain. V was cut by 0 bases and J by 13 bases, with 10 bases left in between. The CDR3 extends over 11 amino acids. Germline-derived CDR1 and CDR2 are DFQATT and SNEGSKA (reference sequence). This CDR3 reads CSARDSRLQFF. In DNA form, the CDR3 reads TGCAGTGCTAGAGATTCGAGGCTTCAGTTCTTC.

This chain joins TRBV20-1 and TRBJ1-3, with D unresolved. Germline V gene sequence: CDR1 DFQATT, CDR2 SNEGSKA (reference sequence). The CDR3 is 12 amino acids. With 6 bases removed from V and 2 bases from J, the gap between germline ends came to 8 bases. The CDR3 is CSALSAGNTIYF. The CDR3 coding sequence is TGCAGTGCCCTCTCGGCTGGAAACACCATATATTTT.

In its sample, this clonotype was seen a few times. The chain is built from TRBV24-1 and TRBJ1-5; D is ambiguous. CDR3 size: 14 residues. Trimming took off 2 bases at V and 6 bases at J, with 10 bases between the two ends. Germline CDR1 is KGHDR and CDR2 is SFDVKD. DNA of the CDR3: TGTGCCACCAGTGATTCAGGAGGAGGTCAGCCCCAGCATTTT. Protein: CATSDSGGGQPQHF.

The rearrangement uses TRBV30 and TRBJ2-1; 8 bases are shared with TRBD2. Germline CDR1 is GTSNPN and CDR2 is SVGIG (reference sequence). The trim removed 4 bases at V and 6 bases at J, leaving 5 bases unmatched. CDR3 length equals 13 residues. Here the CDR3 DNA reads TGTGCCTGGACAGTCGGGAGGGCCAATGAGCAGTTCTTC. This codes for CAWTVGRANEQFF.

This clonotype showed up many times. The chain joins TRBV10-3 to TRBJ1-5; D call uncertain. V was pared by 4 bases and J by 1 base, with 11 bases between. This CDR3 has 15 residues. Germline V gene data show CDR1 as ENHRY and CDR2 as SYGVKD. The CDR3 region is CAISGGAGSNQPQHF. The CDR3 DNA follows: TGTGCCATCAGTGGGGGAGCGGGAAGCAATCAGCCCCAGCATTTT.

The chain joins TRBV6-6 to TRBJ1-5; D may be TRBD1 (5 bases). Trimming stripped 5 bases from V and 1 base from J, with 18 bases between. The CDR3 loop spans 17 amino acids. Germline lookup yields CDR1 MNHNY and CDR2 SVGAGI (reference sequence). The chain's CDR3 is CASSSYKGRGSNQPQHF. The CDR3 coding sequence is TGTGCCAGCAGTAGCTACAAGGGGCGAGGGAGCAATCAGCCCCAGCATTTT.

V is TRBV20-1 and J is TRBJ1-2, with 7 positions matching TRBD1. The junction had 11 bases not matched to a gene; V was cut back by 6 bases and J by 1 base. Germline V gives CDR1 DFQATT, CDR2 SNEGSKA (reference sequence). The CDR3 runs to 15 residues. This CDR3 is CSAQTDRVLNYGYTF. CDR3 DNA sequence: TGCAGTGCCCAAACCGACAGGGTTCTTAACTATGGCTACACCTTC.

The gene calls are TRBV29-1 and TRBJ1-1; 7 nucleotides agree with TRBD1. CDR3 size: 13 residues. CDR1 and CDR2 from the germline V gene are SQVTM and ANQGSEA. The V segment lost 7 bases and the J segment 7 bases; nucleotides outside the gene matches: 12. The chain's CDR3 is CSARGGQTHEAFF. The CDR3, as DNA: TGCAGCGCCCGAGGGGGACAGACCCATGAAGCTTTCTTT.

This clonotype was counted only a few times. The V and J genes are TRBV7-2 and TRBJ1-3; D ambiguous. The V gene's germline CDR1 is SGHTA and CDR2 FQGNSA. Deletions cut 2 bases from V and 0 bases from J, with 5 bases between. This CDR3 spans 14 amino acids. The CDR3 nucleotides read TGTGCCAGCAGCTTAAGCTTCTCTGGAAACACCATATATTTT. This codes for CASSLSFSGNTIYF.

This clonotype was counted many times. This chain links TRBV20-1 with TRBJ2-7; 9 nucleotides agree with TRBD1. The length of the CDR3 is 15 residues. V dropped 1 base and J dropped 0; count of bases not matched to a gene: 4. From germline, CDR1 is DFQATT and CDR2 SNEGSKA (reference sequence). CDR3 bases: TGCAGTGCTAGAGTGGGACAGGGTGGCTCCTACGAGCAGTACTTC. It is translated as CSARVGQGGSYEQYF.

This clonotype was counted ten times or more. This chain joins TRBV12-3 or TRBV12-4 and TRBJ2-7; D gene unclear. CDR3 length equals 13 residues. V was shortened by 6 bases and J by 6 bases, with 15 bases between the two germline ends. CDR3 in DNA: TGTGCCAGCAGCACCAACCGGTGGGCCGAGCAGTACTTC. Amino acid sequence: CASSTNRWAEQYF.

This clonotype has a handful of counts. The CDR3 nucleotides read TGTGCCAGCAGCCAAGTAACAGGGTATCCGCAGTATTTT. This gives the protein CASSQVTGYPQYF. The V gene is TRBV3-1, the J gene TRBJ2-3; perhaps TRBD1 as D (6 bases). Deletions cut 1 base from V and 10 bases from J, with 12 bases between. CDR3 length: 13 amino acids. Germline CDR1 reads LGHDT; CDR2 reads YNNKEL (reference sequence).

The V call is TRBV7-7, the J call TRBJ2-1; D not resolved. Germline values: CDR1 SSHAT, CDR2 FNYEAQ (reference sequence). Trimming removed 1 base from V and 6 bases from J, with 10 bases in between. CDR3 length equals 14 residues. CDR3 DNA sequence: TGTGCCAGCAGCTTAGGATCTAGGAGCAATGAGCAGTTCTTC. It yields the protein CASSLGSRSNEQFF.

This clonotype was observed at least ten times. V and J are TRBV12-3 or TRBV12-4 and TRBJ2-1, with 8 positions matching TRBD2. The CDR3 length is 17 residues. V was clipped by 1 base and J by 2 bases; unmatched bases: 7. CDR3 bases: TGTGCCAGCAGTTTAGTTTGGGTTAGCGGGGCCTACAATGAGCAGTTCTTC. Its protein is CASSLVWVSGAYNEQFF.

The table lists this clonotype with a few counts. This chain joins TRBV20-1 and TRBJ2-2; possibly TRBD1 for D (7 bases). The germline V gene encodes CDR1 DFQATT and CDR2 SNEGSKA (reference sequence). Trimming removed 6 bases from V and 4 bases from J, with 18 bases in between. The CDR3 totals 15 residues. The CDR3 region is CSAPGGGGITGELFF. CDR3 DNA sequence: TGCAGTGCCCCAGGAGGGGGCGGAATCACCGGGGAGCTGTTTTTT.

As DNA, the CDR3 is TGCGCCAGCAGCTCCCGGGACAGGCTCACCTACGAGCAGTACTTC. It is translated as CASSSRDRLTYEQYF. V is TRBV5-1 and J is TRBJ2-7, with 8 bases matching TRBD1. The V gene end was trimmed by 3 bases and the J gene end by 2 bases; junction bases not matched to a gene: 7. CDR1 and CDR2 (germline): SGHRS, YFSETQ. The CDR3 extends over 15 amino acids.

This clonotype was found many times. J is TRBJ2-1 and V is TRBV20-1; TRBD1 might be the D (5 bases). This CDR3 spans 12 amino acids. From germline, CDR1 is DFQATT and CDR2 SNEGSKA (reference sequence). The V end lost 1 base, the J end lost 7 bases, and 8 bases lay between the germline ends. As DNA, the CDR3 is TGCAGTGCTAGAGGACAGATGAATGAGCAGTTCTTC. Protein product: CSARGQMNEQFF.

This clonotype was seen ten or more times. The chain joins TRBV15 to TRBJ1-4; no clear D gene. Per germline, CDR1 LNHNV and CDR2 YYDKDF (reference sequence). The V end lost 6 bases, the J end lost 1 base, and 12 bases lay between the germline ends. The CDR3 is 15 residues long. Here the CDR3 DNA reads TGTGCCACCAGAGACGGCGGACTAACTAATGAAAAACTGTTTTTT. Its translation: CATRDGGLTNEKLFF.